The T cell receptor beta chain under discussion was sequenced for a study of shared clonotypes between healthy human individuals. Only in-frame clones appear in the TCRdb table, and some are missing; sequencing was by immunoSEQ multiplex PCR. Among 1.6 million or so clones listed, around 98.5% were seen once. Germline-derived CDR1 and CDR2 are MDHEN and SYDVKM. V was trimmed by 4 bases and J by 4 bases, leaving 10 bases between them. There are 13 residues in the CDR3. The TCR comes from a man under 40 in good health. Sequencing was done on a sample of naive CD4+ T cells sorted from blood. Subset: CD45RA+ positively selected. The chain has TRBV28 and TRBJ1-2; D not resolved. DNA for the CDR3: TGTGCCAGCAGTTCCGGGAACATCTATGGCTACACCTTC. Protein sequence: CASSSGNIYGYTF.